The clone carrying this T cell receptor beta chain was picked up a small number of times. What it recognizes is unknown. The sample originates from a study of identical twins. Study-wide results and limits: The authors noted that invariant MAIT and iNKT cells could partly confound zero-insertion analyses.

The CDR3 length is 17 residues. Trimming took off 2 bases at V and 3 bases at J, with 20 bases between the two ends. Germline V gene sequence: CDR1 SGHRS, CDR2 YFSETQ. cDNA carried unique molecular identifiers, and a universal primer site was added by template switching. TCRdb re-called the 5' RACE reads with MiXCR, one entry per CDR3 protein. The table lists 500,000 to 700,000 distinct CDR3 sequences, around 7.5% of them singletons. These same data were also listed under a study on yellow fever vaccine responses in identical twins. In that study: Twin vaccine T cell responses reportedly seemed partly convergent, partly personalized.

This sequence joins TRBV5-1 and TRBJ1-1, with TRBD1 as a possible D gene (5 bases). The sequence derives from a woman between 18 and 30 years old in good health. Sequenced input: PBMCs. The CDR3 region has the DNA TGCGCCAGCAGCTTTCCTGCTACGGGACCCAAGGACACTGAAGCTTTCTTT. Translating gives CASSFPATGPKDTEAFF.